This T cell receptor beta chain was obtained from a study of monozygotic twins with inflammatory bowel disease. The CDR3 is made up of 14 amino acids. CDR1 is SGHRS, CDR2 YFSETQ, per germline. TCRdb re-called the 5' RACE reads; every CDR3 protein appears as one record, without DNA. The clone table shows around 400,000 distinct CDR3 sequences, with the ten largest holding 2% to 3%. This clonotype was sampled from a human donor with ulcerative colitis or Crohn's disease, or a healthy co-twin of an affected twin (not recorded which). This chain links TRBV5-1 with TRBJ1-2; the TCRdb call, TRBD1, lacks DNA for checking. Material: blood. The CDR3 is CASSLDPSGQGYTF.